The rows below give T cell receptor beta chains drawn from one sample of a study of blood T cell repertoires in COVID-19. Method: immunoSEQ multiplex PCR; TCRdb's copy keeps in-frame clones and lacks some. The table has 100,000 to 150,000 clones, approximately 82% seen once. The sample consisted of peripheral blood. These receptors originate from an older man with active or convalescent COVID-19. Each CDR3 is given without its conserved first and last residue.

>TRBJ1-2|TRBV10-3
TISDDRYGYT
>TRBJ2-3|TRBV4-1
ASRSADTQY
>TRBJ1-5|TRBV7-2
ASSPGQFQPQH
>TRBJ2-7|TRBV4-3
ASSQDLAGGLSYEQY
>TRBJ2-5|TRBV6-2/TRBV6-3
ASSSVPGQGKETQY
>TRBJ2-7|TRBV3-1/TRBV3-2
ASSQATGGPPYEQY
>TRBJ1-2|TRBV29-1
SVEAVRLNGYT
>TRBJ1-4|TRBV7-8
ASSQDWWANEKLF
>TRBJ1-6|TRBV5-4
ASSLRQNNSPLH
>TRBJ2-2|TRBV2
ASFREAGELF
>TRBJ2-7|TRBV7-2
ASSRRTDPSYEQY
>TRBJ1-5|TRBV6-2/TRBV6-3
ASSTDRGEQPQH
>TRBJ2-3|TRBV4-2
ASSASGVTDTQY
>TRBJ2-5|TRBV6-6
ASSVRGGQETQY
>TRBJ2-7|TRBV20-1
SASPSGYRY
>TRBJ2-6|TRBV7-7
ASSPAPPFEANLRSGANVLT
>TRBJ2-7|TRBV7-2
ASSRSSGVSEQY
>TRBJ1-6|TRBV12-3/TRBV12-4
ASSSSVSPLH
>TRBJ1-2|TRBV6-5
ASRSGNPSYGYT
>TRBJ1-6|TRBV27
ASSLDRGLRSPLH
>TRBJ1-2|TRBV7-9
ASSPGSYGGT
>TRBJ1-5|TRBV24-1
ATSDSRQGNQPQH
>TRBJ2-6|TRBV19
ASSIGGGFSGANVLT
>TRBJ1-4|TRBV7-2
ASSPAGGPNEKLF
>TRBJ1-2|TRBV5-5
ASSLMGAQTYGYT
>TRBJ1-1|TRBV28
ASSPRHSGAF
>TRBJ1-2|TRBV21-1
ASSKASAGGGYT
>TRBJ2-2|TRBV18
ASSYHGLENTGELF
>TRBJ1-1|TRBV5-6
ASSPGQGAGAF
>TRBJ2-3|TRBV5-1
ASSSYRDRGIHTQY
>TRBJ2-4|TRBV28
ASSDTAGVAKNIQY
>TRBJ2-5|TRBV7-2
ASSYDPGETQY
>TRBJ2-7|TRBV7-2
ASSLYGTAEQY
>TRBJ1-5|TRBV2
ASSLGQGGQPQH
>TRBJ2-7|TRBV28
ASKEGTYEQY